The clone carrying this T cell receptor (beta chain) showed up many times. This CDR3 is built from 16 residues. V was trimmed by 5 bases and J by 4 bases, leaving 19 bases between them. Germline V gives CDR1 SGHVS, CDR2 FNYEAQ. TCRdb processed the reads anew with MiXCR; each CDR3 protein has one entry. The profile shows hundreds of thousands of distinct CDR3 sequences, approximately 24% of them singletons. The data belong to a study of T cell repertoires in cytomegalovirus infection. The chain employs TRBV7-6 and TRBJ2-3; the D call may be TRBD1 or TRBD2 (6 bases each). The sample was CD8+ T cells from PBMCs. The clonotype comes from a human donor in good health (CMV status not recorded). Some clones in this sample may be carry-over from other donors' samples. CDR3 sequence reads: CASSPSRPGAADTQYF. As DNA, the CDR3 is TGTGCCAGCAGCCCCTCCCGACCGGGGGCGGCAGATACGCAGTATTTT.